This TCR beta chain was found in a study of cytotoxic CD8 clonotypes in ibrutinib-treated CLL. On the study more broadly: Sequencing produced an average of about 260,000 productive templates and under 100,000 productive rearrangements per sample. Findings and caveats of the study: There were differences in sampling times between sustained-remission and progressing patients. Stable or contracted on treatment, public clonotypes were also uncommon.

This table comes from immunoSEQ multiplex PCR, and its TCRdb copy is limited to in-frame clones, with some not included. The sample lists 150,000 to 200,000 clones; roughly 88% were seen once. A remark on this clone: Its antigen is not identified.

Sample: PBMCs, taken at disease progression, from a patient treated with ibrutinib. This receptor was obtained from a human donor with chronic lymphocytic leukemia.

CDR3 amino acids: CACSLRGRGETQYF. In nucleotides, the CDR3 is TGTGCCTGCTCCCTTCGGGGGCGGGGAGAGACCCAGTACTTC. The chain is built from TRBV30 and TRBJ2-5; D could derive from TRBD1 or TRBD2 (6 bases each). Per the germline V gene, CDR1 is GTSNPN and CDR2 is SVGIG (reference sequence). Between the trimmed V and J ends, which lost 6 bases and 4 bases, there was a span of 18 bases. This CDR3 region has 14 residues.